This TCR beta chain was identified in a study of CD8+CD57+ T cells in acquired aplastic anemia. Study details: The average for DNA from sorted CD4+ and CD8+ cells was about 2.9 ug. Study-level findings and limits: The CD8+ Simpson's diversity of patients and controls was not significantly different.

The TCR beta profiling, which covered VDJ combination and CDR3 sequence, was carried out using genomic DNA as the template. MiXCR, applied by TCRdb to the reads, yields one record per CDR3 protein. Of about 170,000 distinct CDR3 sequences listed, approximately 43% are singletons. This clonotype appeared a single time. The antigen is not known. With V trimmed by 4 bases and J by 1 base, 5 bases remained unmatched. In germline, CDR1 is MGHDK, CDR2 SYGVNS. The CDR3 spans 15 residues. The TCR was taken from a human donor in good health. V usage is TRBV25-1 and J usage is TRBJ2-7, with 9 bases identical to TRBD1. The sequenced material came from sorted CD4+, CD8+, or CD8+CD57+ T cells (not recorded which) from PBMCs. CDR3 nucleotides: TGTGCCAGCAGTGCTAGGACAGGGGCATCCTACGAGCAGTACTTC. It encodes CASSARTGASYEQYF.